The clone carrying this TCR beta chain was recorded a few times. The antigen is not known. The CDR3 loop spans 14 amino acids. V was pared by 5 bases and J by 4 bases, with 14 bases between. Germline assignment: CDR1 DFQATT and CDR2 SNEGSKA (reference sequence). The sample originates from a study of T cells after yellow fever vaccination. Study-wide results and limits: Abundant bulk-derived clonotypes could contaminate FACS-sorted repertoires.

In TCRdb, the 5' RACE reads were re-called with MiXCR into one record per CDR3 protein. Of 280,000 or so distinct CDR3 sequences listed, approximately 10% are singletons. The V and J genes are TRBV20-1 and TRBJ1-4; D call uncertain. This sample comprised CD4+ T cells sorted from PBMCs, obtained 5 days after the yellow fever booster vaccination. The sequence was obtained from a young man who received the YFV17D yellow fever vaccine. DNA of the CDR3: TGCAGTGCTGGAGGATGGGGTCTTAATGAAAAACTGTTTTTT. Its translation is CSAGGWGLNEKLFF.